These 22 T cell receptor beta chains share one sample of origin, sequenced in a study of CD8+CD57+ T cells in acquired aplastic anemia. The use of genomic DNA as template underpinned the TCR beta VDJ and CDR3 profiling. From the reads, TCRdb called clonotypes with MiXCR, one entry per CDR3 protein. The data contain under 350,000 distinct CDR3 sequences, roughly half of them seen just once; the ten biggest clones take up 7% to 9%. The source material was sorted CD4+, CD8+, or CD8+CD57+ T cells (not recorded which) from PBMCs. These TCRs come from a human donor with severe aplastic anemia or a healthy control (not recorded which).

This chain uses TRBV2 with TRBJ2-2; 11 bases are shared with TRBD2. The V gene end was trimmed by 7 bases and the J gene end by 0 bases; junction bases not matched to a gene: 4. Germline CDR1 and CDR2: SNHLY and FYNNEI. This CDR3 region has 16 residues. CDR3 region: CASMGTSGTNTGELFF. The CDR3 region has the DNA TGTGCCAGCATGGGGACTAGCGGAACGAACACCGGGGAGCTGTTTTTT. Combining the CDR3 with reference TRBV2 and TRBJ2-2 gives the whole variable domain EPEVTQTPSHQVTQMGQEVILRCVPISNHLYFYWYRQILGQKVEFLVSFYNNEISEKSEIFDDQFSVERPDGSNFTLKIRSTKLEDSAMYFCASMGTSGTNTGELFFGEGSRLTVL.

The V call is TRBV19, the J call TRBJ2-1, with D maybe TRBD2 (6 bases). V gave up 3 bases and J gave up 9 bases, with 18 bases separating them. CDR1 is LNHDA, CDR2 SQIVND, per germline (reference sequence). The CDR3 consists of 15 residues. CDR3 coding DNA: TGTGCCAGTAGTATTAGATCGGGGGTTATCAGTGAGCAGTTCTTC. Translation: CASSIRSGVISEQFF.

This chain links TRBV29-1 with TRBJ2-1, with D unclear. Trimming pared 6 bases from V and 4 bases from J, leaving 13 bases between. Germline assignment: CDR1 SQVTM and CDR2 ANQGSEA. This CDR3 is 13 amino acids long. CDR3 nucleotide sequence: TGCAGCGTCGACCCTCGAGCTTACAATGAGCAGTTCTTC. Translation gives CSVDPRAYNEQFF.

CDR3 sequence (DNA): TGCAGCGTTGGAGCCAGGGCCACTAGCACAGATACGCAGTATTTT. It codes for CSVGARATSTDTQYF. The chain links TRBV29-1 to TRBJ2-3, with D maybe TRBD1 (5 bases). The CDR3 is 15 residues long. The V gene's germline CDR1 is SQVTM and CDR2 ANQGSEA. The V gene lost 4 bases and the J gene lost 0 bases, with 14 bases spanning the gap.

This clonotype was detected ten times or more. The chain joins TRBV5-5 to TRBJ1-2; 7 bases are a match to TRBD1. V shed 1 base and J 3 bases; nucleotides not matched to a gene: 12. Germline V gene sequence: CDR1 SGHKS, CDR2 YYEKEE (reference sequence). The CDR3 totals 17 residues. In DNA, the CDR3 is TGTGCCAGCAGCTTGAGATTGACAGGGCAGGTGCACTATGGCTACACCTTC. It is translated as CASSLRLTGQVHYGYTF.

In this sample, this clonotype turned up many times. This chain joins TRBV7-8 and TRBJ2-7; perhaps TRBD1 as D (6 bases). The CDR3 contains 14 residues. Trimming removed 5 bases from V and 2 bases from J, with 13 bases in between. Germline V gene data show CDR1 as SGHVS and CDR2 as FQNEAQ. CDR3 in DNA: TGTGCCAGCAGCATCAACAGGGCTACCTACGAGCAGTACTTC. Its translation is CASSINRATYEQYF.

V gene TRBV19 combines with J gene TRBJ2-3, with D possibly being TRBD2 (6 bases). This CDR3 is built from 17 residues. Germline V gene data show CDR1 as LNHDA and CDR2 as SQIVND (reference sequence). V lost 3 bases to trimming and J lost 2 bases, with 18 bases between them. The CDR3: CASSIRGLPFSTDTQYF. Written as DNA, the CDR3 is TGTGCCAGTAGTATTAGGGGACTTCCTTTCTCCACAGATACGCAGTATTTT. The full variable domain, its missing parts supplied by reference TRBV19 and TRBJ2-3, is DGGITQSPKYLFRKEGQNVTLSCEQNLNHDAMYWYRQDPGQGLRLIYYSQIVNDFQKGDIAEGYSVSREKKESFPLTVTSAQKNPTAFYLCASSIRGLPFSTDTQYFGPGTRLTVL.

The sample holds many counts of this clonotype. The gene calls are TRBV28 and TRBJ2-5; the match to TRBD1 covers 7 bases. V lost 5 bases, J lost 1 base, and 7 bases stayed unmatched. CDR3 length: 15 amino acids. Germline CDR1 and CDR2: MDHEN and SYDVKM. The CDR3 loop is CASSPTTGRQETQYF. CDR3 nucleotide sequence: TGTGCCAGCAGTCCTACGACAGGGCGCCAAGAGACCCAGTACTTC.

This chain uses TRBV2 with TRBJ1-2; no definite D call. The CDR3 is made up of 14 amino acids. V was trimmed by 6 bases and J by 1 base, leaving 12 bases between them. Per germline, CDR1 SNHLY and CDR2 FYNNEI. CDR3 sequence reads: CASRGGSNNYGYTF. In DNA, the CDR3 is TGTGCCAGCAGGGGCGGATCCAATAACTATGGCTACACCTTC.

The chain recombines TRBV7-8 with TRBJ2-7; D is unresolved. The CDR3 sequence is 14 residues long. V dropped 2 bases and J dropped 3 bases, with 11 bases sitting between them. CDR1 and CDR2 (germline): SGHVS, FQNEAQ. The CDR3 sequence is CASSLQTFYYEQYF. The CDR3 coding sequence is TGTGCCAGCAGCTTACAAACTTTCTACTACGAGCAGTACTTC.

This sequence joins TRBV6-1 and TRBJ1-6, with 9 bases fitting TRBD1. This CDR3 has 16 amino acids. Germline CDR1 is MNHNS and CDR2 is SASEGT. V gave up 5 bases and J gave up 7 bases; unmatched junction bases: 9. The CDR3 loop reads CASSYSWDRANSPLHF. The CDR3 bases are TGTGCCAGCAGTTACTCGTGGGACAGGGCCAATTCACCCCTCCACTTT.

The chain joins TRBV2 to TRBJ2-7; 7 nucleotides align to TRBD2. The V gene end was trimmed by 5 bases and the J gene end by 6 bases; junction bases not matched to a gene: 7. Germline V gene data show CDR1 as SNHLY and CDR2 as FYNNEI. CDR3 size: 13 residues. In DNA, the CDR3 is TGTGCCAGCAGTTCCTCAAGGGAGGGCGAGCAGTACTTC. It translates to CASSSSREGEQYF.

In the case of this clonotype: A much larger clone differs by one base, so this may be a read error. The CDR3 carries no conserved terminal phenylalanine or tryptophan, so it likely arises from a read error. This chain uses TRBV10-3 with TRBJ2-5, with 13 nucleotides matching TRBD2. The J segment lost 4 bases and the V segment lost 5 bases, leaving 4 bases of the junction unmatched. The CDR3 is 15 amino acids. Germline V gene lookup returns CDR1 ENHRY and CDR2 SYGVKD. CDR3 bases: TGTGCCATCAGTACTAGCGGGGGGGGAAGAGAGACCCAGTACCTC. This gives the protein CAISTSGGGRETQYL.

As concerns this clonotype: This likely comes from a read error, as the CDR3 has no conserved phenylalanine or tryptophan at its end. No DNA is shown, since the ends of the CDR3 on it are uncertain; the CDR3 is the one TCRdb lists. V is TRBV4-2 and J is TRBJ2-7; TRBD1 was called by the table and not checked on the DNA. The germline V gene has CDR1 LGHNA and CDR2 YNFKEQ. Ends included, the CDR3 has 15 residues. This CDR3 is CASSPLGQGENEQDL.

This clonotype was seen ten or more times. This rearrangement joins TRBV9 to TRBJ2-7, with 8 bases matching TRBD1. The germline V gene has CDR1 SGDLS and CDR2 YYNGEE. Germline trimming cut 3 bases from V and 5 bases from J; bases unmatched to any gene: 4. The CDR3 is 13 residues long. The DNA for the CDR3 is TGTGCCAGCAGCGCCGGACAGGGAAACGAGCAGTACTTC. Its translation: CASSAGQGNEQYF.

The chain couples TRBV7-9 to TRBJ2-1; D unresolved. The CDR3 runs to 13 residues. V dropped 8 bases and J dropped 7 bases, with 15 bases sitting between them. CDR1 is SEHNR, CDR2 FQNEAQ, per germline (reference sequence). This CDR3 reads CASSGSPENEQFF. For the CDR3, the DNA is TGTGCCAGCTCGGGCAGCCCTGAGAATGAGCAGTTCTTC.

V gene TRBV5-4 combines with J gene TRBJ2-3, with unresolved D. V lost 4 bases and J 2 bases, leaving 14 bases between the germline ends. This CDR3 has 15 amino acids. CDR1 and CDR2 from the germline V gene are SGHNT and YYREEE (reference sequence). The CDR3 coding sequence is TGTGCCAGCAGCGTAGGTCCAGCGAACACAGATACGCAGTATTTT. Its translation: CASSVGPANTDTQYF.

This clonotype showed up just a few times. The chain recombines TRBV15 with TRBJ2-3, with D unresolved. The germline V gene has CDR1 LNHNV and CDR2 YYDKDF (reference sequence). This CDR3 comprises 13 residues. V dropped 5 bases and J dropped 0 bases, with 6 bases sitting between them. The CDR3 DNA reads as TGTGCCACCAGCGGCCCTAGCACAGATACGCAGTATTTT. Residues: CATSGPSTDTQYF.

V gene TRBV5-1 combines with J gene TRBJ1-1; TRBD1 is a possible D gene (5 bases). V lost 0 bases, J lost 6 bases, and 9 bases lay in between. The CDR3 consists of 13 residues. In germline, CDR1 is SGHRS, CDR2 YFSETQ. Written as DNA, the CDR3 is TGCGCCAGCAGCTTGGTGCACAGGCCTGAAGCTTTCTTT. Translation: CASSLVHRPEAFF.

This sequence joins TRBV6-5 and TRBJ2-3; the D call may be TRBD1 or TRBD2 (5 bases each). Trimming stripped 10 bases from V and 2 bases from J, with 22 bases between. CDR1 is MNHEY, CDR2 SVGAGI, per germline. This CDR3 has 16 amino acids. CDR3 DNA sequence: TGTGCCAACATTCTACCCGGGACGTTTTACACAGATACGCAGTATTTT. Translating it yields CANILPGTFYTDTQYF.

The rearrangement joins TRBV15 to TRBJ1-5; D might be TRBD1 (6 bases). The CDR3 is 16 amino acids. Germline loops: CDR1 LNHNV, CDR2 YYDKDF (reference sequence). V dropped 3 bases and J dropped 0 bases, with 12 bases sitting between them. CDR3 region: CATSSDRSYSNQPQHF. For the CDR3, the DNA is TGTGCCACCAGCAGCGACAGGTCATATAGCAATCAGCCCCAGCATTTT.

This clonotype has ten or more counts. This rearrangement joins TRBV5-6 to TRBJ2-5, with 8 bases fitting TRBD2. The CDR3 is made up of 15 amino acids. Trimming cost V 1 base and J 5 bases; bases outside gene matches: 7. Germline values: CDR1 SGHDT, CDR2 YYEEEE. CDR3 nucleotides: TGTGCCAGCAGCTTGCGGGGGGCGGGGGGCGAGACCCAGTACTTC. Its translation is CASSLRGAGGETQYF.